The subject of this entry is one TCR beta chain. No antigen is known for it. Naivety among CD8 cells was defined by CD45RO negativity and positive CCR7 selection, thereby excluding terminally differentiated effector memory CD45RA+ cells. Each sample came from a Caucasian adult donor living in Nashville, Tennessee. These data belong to a study of shared clonotypes between healthy human individuals. Study outcomes and limitations: When naive CD4 clonotypes were compared across several donors, 4% to 5.5% were shared.

The CDR3 loop spans 17 amino acids. The V segment lost 6 bases and the J segment 2 bases; nucleotides outside the gene matches: 15. CDR1 and CDR2 (germline): MDHEN, SYDVKM. Clones were read by immunoSEQ multiplex PCR, and TCRdb kept only the in-frame ones, dropping some. The sample consists of around 640,000 clones, around 96% of them appearing once. Input material: naive CD8+ T cells sorted from blood. This TCR came from a woman aged 25 to 39 in good health. The chain carries TRBV28 and TRBJ2-5; TRBD1 matches 7 bases. DNA of the CDR3: TGTGCCAGCAGGGAGAGACCGGGACAGTCTTGGCAAGAGACCCAGTACTTC. Encoded protein: CASRERPGQSWQETQYF.